The source of this T cell receptor (beta chain) is a study of T cell responses to AZD1222 COVID-19 vaccine. Study-wide findings and caveats: Among vaccine-associated CD4 TCRs, coverage spanned spike, with dominance at 160-218 and 743-854.

This clone appeared many times. The antigen is not known. The data were produced by immunoSEQ multiplex PCR, yet TCRdb's version contains in-frame clones alone and is incomplete. The sample lists more than 85,000 clones; about 90% were seen once. This CDR3 has 14 residues. From germline, CDR1 is LNHNV and CDR2 YYDKDF (reference sequence). V was pared by 2 bases and J by 1 base, with 8 bases between. This receptor was identified in an adult in good health. The chain carries TRBV15 and TRBJ1-1; TRBD1 might be the D (6 bases). Material: peripheral blood, obtained on day 0 of AZD1222 vaccination. The CDR3 sequence is CATSRTTGNTEAFF. The CDR3 DNA follows: TGTGCCACCAGCAGAACGACAGGGAACACTGAAGCTTTCTTT. The whole variable domain, filled in from reference TRBV15 and TRBJ1-1, reads DAMVIQNPRYQVTQFGKPVTLSCSQTLNHNVMYWYQQKSSQAPKLLFHYYDKDFNNEADTPDNFQSRRPNTSFCFLDIRSPGLGDTAMYLCATSRTTGNTEAFFGQGTRLTVV.